Listed below are T cell receptor beta chains from one sample, sequenced in a study of blood T cell repertoires in COVID-19. Sequencing used immunoSEQ multiplex PCR; TCRdb keeps in-frame clones, though not all of them. The table includes just over 300,000 clones, approximately 86% detected once. Sequenced: peripheral blood. These receptors came from a young man with active or convalescent COVID-19. CDR3s include the opening cysteine and the closing phenylalanine or tryptophan.

CASSRLQRRLAGEIQYF | TRBJ2-5 | TRBV3-1/TRBV3-2
CASSRSESSYNSPLHF | TRBJ1-6 | TRBV4-3
CASSLQGSLPEQYF | TRBJ2-7 | TRBV5-6
CSVGGYGGYGYTF | TRBJ1-2 | TRBV29-1
CASSLVAQGAQGGYTF | TRBJ1-2 | TRBV7-8
CASSQVTTSGAHGNEQFF | TRBJ2-1 | TRBV4-1
CASALGGGSRGYTF | TRBJ1-2 | TRBV7-2
CASSFTVRVSSGANVLTF | TRBJ2-6 | TRBV27
CASSLTGTEAFF | TRBJ1-1 | TRBV5-6
CASSTTSGGARTQYF | TRBJ2-3 | TRBV19
CASSLTGNTIYF | TRBJ1-3 | TRBV6-2/TRBV6-3
CASSTPGTSTTRSTFF | TRBJ1-1 | TRBV19
CASSSRGDGKGAKNIQYF | TRBJ2-4 | TRBV27
CASSLRGARTEAFF | TRBJ1-1 | TRBV28
CASSFQGQASYEQYF | TRBJ2-7 | TRBV7-2
CASSLGYSGGYEQYF | TRBJ2-7 | TRBV7-2
CASSPGLAGLLYQETQYF | TRBJ2-5 | TRBV4-1
CASSYYTGERTEAFF | TRBJ1-1 | TRBV6-5
CASRVSSAGELFF | TRBJ2-2 | TRBV7-6
CSVEGLAESSYNEQFF | TRBJ2-1 | TRBV29-1
CASPTPLVSYEQYF | TRBJ2-7 | TRBV28
CASSLAQGRVNEKLFF | TRBJ1-4 | TRBV7-9